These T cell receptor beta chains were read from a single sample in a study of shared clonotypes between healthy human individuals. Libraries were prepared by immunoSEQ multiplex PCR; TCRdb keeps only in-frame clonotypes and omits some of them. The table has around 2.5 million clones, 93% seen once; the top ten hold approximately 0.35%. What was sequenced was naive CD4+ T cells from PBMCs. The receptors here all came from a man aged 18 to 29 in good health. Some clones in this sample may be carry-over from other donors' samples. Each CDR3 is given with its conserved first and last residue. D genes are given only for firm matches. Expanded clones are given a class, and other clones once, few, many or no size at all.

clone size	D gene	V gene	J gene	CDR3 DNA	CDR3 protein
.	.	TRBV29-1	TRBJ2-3	TGCAGCGTTGAAACAGGGAATGGTGCAGATACGCAGTATTTT	CSVETGNGADTQYF
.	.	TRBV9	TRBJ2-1	TGTGCCAGCAGCGTAGAGCTAAGACCTAAAGAGTCCAATGAGCAGTTCTTC	CASSVELRPKESNEQFF
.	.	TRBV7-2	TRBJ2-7	TGTGCCAGCAGCTTCGTACCTCTGGGCCCCTACGAGCAGTACTTC	CASSFVPLGPYEQYF
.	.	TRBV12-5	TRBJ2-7	TGTGCTAGTGCCCTAGACAGGTCCTCCTACGAGCAGTACTTC	CASALDRSSYEQYF
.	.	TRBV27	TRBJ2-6	TGTGCCAGCAGTTCTCTTGGTGTCGGGGCCAACGTCCTGACTTTC	CASSSLGVGANVLTF
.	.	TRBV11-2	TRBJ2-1	TGTGCCAGCAGCCTCCCCGCAGCGCCAGAGTTCTTC	CASSLPAAPEFF
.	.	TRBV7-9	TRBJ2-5	TGTGCCAGCAGCTCAGAGACCCAGTACTTC	CASSSETQYF
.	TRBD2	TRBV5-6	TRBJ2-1	TGTGCCAGCAGCTTGGCCCAAGGCCGGGGGGGCAGCTCCTACAATGAGCAGTTCTTC	CASSLAQGRGGSSYNEQFF
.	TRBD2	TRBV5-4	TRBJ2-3	TGTGCCAGCAGCTTGGCTCCGGGAGGTTCCACAGATACGCAGTATTTT	CASSLAPGGSTDTQYF
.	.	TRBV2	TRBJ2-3	TGTGCCAGCAGTGCGGTTTCCCACACAGATACGCAGTATTTT	CASSAVSHTDTQYF
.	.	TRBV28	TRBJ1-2	TGTGCCAGCAACGAACAAGCGATTATCTATGGCTACACCTTC	CASNEQAIIYGYTF
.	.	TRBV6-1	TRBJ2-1	TGTGCCAGCATCCGTGCGGTAGGCTCCTACAATGAGCAGTTCTTC	CASIRAVGSYNEQFF
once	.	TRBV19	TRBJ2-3	TGTGCCAGTAGTATAGGGCGACTGCCGATGAGTTATACGCAGTATTTT	CASSIGRLPMSYTQYF
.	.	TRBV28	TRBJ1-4	TGTGCGACAGGACAGTTTAATGAAAAACTGTTTTTT	CATGQFNEKLFF
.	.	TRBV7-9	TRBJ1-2	TGTGCCAGCAGCCCTGGGACACAATACTATGGCTACACCTTC	CASSPGTQYYGYTF
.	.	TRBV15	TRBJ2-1	TGTGCCTCCAGGGGAGACTACAATGAGCAGTTCTTC	CASRGDYNEQFF
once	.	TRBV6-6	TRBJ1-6	TGTGCCAGCAGTTACTCGCGTAGCTCCTATAATTCACCCCTCCACTTT	CASSYSRSSYNSPLHF
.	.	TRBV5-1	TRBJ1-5	TGCGCCAGCAGCTTTGGACAGAGCGAAAAGCAGCCCCAGCATTTT	CASSFGQSEKQPQHF
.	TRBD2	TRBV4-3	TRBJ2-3	TGCGCCAGCAGCATCGGAGGAGCGGGAGTCTTAGATACGCAGTATTTT	CASSIGGAGVLDTQYF
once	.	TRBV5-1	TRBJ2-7	TGCGCCAGCAGCTTGAGGAGGTGGGAACCCGACGAGCAGTACTTC	CASSLRRWEPDEQYF
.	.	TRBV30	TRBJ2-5	TGTGCCTCGACCGGGACCCAGCAGTACTTC	CASTGTQQYF
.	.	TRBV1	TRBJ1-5	TGCACCAGCAGCCAGCCGCCCCCCCCAGTTAGCAATCAGCCCCAGCATTTT	CTSSQPPPPVSNQPQHF
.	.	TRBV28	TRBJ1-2	TGTGCCAGCAGTTTACGCCTGATCGGCTACACCTTC	CASSLRLIGYTF
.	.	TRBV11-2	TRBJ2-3	TGTGCCAGCAGCTTAGCCCCCTTAATAAGGAGGACTAGCACAGATACGCAGTATTTT	CASSLAPLIRRTSTDTQYF